This T cell receptor (beta chain) originates from a study of blood T cell repertoires in COVID-19. The method was immunoSEQ multiplex PCR; TCRdb's version includes in-frame clones alone and lacks a portion of them. The profile shows about 140,000 clones, 60% to 80% of them singletons. This CDR3 is built from 18 residues. V lost 1 base and J 0 bases, leaving 17 bases between the germline ends. Per the germline V gene, CDR1 is LGHNA and CDR2 is YNFKEQ. What was sequenced was PBMCs or T cells enriched from blood (not recorded which). The receptor was derived from a woman aged 45-59 years who had recovered from COVID-19. The gene calls are TRBV4-2 and TRBJ2-3; a weak D match, TRBD2 (6 bases). CDR3 protein: CASSQGTGVFTSTDTQYF. The DNA of the CDR3 is TGTGCCAGCAGCCAAGGAACGGGGGTTTTTACTAGCACAGATACGCAGTATTTT.